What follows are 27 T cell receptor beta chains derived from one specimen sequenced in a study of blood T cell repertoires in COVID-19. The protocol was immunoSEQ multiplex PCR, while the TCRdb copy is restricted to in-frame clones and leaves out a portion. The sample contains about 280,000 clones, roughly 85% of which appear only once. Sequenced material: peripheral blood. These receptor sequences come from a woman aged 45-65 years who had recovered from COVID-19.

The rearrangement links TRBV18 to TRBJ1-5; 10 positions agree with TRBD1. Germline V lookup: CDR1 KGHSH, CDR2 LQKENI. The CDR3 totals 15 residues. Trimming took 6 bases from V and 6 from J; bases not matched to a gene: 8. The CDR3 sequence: CASSQDRGQSQPQHF. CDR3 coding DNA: TGTGCCAGCTCCCAAGACAGGGGGCAGAGTCAGCCCCAGCATTTT.

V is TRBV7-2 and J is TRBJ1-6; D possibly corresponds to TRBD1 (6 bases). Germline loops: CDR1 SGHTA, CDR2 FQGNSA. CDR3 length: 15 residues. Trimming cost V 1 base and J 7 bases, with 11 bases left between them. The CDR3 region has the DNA TGTGCCAGCAGCTTAGATGCGGGGGCCAATTCACCCCTCCACTTT. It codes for CASSLDAGANSPLHF.

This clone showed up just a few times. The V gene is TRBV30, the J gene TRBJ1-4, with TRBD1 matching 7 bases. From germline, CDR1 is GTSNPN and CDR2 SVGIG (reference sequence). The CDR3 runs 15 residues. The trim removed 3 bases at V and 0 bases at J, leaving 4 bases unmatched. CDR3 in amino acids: CAWRDGTATNEKLFF. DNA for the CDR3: TGTGCCTGGAGAGACGGGACAGCAACTAATGAAAAACTGTTTTTT.

For the CDR3, the DNA is TGCAGCGTTGAAGGCCCCCTCACGACAGAGAACACTGAAGCTTTCTTT. The encoded protein is CSVEGPLTTENTEAFF. This chain joins TRBV29-1 and TRBJ1-1, with D perhaps TRBD1 (5 bases). Germline CDR1 SQVTM, CDR2 ANQGSEA. The CDR3 extends over 16 amino acids. Trimming left V 1 base short and J 1 base short, with 16 bases between.

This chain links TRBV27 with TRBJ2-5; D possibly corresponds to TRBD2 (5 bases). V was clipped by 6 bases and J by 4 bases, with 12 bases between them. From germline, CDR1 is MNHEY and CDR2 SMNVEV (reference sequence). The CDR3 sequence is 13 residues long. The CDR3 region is CASRDPGRETQYF. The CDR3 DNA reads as TGTGCCAGCAGGGATCCGGGGAGAGAGACCCAGTACTTC.

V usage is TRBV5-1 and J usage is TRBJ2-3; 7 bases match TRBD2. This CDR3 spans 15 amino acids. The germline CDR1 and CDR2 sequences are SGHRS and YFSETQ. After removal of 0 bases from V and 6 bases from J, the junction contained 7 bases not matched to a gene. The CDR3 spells CASSLEASGRDTQYF. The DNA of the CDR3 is TGCGCCAGCAGCTTGGAGGCTAGCGGTCGGGATACGCAGTATTTT.

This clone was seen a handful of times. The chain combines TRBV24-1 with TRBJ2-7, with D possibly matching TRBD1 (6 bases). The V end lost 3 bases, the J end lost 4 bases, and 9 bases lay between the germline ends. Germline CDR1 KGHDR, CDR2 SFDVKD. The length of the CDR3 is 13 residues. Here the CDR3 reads CATSDPQGYEQYF. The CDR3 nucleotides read TGTGCCACCAGTGATCCACAGGGTTACGAGCAGTACTTC.

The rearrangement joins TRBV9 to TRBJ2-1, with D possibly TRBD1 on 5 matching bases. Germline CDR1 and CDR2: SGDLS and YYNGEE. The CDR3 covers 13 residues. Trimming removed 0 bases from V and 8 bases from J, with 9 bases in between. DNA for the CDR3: TGTGCCAGCAGCGTAGGTCAGGGCTATGAGCAGTTCTTC. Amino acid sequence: CASSVGQGYEQFF. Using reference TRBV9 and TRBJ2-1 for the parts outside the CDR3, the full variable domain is DSGVTQTPKHLITATGQRVTLRCSPRSGDLSVYWYQQSLDQGLQFLIQYYNGEERAKGNILERFSAQQFPDLHSELNLSSLELGDSALYFCASSVGQGYEQFFGPGTRLTVL.

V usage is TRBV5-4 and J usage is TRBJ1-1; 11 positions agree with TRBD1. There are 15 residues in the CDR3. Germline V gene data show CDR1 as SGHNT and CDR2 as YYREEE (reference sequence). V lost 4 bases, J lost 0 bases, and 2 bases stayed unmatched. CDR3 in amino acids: CASSRDRGMNTEAFF. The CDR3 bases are TGTGCCAGCAGCCGGGACAGGGGGATGAACACTGAAGCTTTCTTT.

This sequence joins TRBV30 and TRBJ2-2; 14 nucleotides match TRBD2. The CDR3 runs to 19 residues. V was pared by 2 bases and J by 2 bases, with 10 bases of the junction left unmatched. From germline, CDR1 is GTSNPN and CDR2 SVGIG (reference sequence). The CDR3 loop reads CAWSFTGTSGRFNTGELFF. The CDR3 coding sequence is TGTGCCTGGAGTTTCACCGGGACTAGCGGGAGATTCAACACCGGGGAGCTGTTTTTT. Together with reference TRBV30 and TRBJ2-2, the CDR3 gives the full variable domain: SQTIHQWPATLVQPVGSPLSLECTVEGTSNPNLYWYRQAAGRGLQLLFYSVGIGQISSEVPQNLSASRPQDRQFILSSKKLLLSDSGFYLCAWSFTGTSGRFNTGELFFGEGSRLTVL.

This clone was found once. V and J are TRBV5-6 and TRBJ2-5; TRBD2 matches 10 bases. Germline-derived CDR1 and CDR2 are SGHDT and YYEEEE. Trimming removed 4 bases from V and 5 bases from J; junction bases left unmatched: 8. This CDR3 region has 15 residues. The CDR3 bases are TGTGCCAGCAGCGGGAGCGGGGGGGTCGGGGAGACCCAGTACTTC. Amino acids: CASSGSGGVGETQYF.

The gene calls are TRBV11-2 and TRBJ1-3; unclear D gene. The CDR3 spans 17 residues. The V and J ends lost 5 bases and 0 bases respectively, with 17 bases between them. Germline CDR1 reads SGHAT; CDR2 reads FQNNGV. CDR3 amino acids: CASSEPGSLPSGNTIYF. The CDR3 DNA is TGTGCCAGCAGCGAACCCGGGTCCCTCCCCTCTGGAAACACCATATATTTT.

The CDR3 DNA reads as TGCAGCGTTCAATCGGATGGGGGCCGATACACCGGGGAGCTGTTTTTT. It encodes CSVQSDGGRYTGELFF. The gene calls are TRBV29-1 and TRBJ2-2; tentatively, D is TRBD1 (6 bases). Germline V gene sequence: CDR1 SQVTM, CDR2 ANQGSEA. This CDR3 region has 16 residues. V was clipped by 5 bases and J by 3 bases, with 19 bases between them.

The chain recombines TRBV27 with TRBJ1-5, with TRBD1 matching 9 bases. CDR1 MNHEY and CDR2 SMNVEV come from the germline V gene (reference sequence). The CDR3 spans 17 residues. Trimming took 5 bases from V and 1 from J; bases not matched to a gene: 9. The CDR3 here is CASSPVPGQGSNQPQHF. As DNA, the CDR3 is TGTGCCAGCAGTCCTGTCCCGGGACAGGGAAGCAATCAGCCCCAGCATTTT.

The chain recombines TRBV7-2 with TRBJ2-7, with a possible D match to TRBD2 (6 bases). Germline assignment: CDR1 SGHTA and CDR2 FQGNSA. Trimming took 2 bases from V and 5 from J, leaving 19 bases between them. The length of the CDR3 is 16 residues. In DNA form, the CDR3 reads TGTGCCAGCAGCTTACGTGTCGGGGGATGGGGCAACGAGCAGTACTTC. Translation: CASSLRVGGWGNEQYF.

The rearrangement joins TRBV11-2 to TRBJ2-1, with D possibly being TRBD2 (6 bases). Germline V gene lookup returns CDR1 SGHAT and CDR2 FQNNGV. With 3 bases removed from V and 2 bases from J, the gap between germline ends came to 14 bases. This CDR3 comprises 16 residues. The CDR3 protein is CASSLIRELPYNEQFF. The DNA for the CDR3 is TGTGCCAGCAGCTTGATCCGGGAGCTGCCCTACAATGAGCAGTTCTTC.

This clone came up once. The CDR3 sequence is CASGLGTSGIPQDEQFF. The CDR3, as DNA: TGTGCTAGTGGTTTGGGTACTAGCGGGATACCTCAGGATGAGCAGTTCTTC. This chain joins TRBV12-5 and TRBJ2-1; 10 bases fit TRBD2. Germline V gene sequence: CDR1 LGHNT, CDR2 FRNRAP. J lost 8 bases, V lost 1 base, and 11 bases had no gene match. This CDR3 has 17 residues.

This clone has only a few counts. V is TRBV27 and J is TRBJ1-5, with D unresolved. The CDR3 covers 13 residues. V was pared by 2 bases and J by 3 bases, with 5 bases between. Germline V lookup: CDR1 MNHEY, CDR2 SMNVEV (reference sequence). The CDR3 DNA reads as TGTGCCAGCAGTTTAGCGGTCAATCAGCCCCAGCATTTT. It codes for CASSLAVNQPQHF.

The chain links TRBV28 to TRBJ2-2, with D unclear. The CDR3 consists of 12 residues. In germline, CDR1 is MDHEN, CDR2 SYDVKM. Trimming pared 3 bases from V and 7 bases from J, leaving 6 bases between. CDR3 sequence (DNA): TGTGCCAGCAGTTTGGTTAGCGGGGAGCTGTTTTTT. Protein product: CASSLVSGELFF.

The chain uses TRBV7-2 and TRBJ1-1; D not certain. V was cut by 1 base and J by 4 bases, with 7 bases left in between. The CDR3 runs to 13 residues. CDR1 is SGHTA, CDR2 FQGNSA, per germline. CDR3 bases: TGTGCCAGCAGCTTAGTTGCGGGCACTGAAGCTTTCTTT. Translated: CASSLVAGTEAFF.

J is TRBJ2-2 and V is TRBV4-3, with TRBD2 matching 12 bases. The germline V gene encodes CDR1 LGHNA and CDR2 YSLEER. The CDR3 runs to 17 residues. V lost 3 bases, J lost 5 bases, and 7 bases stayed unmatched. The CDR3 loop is CASSHPTSGSLTGELFF. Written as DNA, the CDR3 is TGCGCCAGCAGCCACCCGACTAGCGGGAGTCTAACCGGGGAGCTGTTTTTT.

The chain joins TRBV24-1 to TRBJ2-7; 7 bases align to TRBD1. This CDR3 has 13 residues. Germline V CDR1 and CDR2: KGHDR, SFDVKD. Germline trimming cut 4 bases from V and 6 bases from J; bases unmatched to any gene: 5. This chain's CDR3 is CATSEIQGSEQYF. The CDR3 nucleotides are TGTGCCACCAGTGAGATACAGGGGTCCGAGCAGTACTTC.

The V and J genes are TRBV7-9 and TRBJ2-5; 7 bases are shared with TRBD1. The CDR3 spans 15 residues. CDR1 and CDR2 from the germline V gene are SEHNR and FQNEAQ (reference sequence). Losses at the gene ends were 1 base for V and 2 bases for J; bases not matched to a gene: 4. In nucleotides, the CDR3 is TGTGCCAGCAGCTTAGGGGGACAGCCTCAAGAGACCCAGTACTTC. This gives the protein CASSLGGQPQETQYF.

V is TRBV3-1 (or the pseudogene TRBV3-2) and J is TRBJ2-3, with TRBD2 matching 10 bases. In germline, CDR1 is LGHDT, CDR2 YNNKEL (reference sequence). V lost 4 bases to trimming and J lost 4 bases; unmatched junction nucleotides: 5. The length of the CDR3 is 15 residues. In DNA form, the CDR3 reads TGTGCCAGCAGCCCGACTAGCGGGCTTGCAGATACGCAGTATTTT. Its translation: CASSPTSGLADTQYF.

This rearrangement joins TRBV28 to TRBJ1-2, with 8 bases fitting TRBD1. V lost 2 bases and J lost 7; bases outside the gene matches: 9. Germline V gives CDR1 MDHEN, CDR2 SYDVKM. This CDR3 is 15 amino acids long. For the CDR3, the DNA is TGTGCCAGCAGTTTAAGTGGCAGGGGGCCTGGTGGCTACACCTTC. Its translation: CASSLSGRGPGGYTF.

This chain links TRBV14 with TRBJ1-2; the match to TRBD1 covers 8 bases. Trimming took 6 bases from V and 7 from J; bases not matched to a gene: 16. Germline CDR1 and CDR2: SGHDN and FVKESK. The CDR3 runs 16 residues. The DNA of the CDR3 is TGTGCCAGCAGTCTCGGACAGGGAAGCGGTACGGGTGGCTACACCTTC. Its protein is CASSLGQGSGTGGYTF. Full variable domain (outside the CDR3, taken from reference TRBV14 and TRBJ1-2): EAGVTQFPSHSVIEKGQTVTLRCDPISGHDNLYWYRRVMGKEIKFLLHFVKESKQDESGMPNNRFLAERTGGTYSTLKVQPAELEDSGVYFCASSLGQGSGTGGYTFGSGTRLTVV.

The CDR3 coding sequence is TGTGCCAGCAGCTTAGATGATAGCGGGGGGCACAATGAGCAGTTCTTC. This sequence encodes CASSLDDSGGHNEQFF. The rearrangement links TRBV11-2 to TRBJ2-1, with 10 nucleotides matching TRBD2. This CDR3 is built from 16 residues. The ends lost 0 bases at V and 5 bases at J; junction bases unmatched: 4. Germline CDR1 is SGHAT and CDR2 is FQNNGV. The complete variable domain, with remaining parts taken from reference TRBV11-2 and TRBJ2-1, reads EAGVAQSPRYKIIEKRQSVAFWCNPISGHATLYWYQQILGQGPKLLIQFQNNGVVDDSQLPKDRFSAERLKGVDSTLKIQPAKLEDSAVYLCASSLDDSGGHNEQFFGPGTRLTVL.